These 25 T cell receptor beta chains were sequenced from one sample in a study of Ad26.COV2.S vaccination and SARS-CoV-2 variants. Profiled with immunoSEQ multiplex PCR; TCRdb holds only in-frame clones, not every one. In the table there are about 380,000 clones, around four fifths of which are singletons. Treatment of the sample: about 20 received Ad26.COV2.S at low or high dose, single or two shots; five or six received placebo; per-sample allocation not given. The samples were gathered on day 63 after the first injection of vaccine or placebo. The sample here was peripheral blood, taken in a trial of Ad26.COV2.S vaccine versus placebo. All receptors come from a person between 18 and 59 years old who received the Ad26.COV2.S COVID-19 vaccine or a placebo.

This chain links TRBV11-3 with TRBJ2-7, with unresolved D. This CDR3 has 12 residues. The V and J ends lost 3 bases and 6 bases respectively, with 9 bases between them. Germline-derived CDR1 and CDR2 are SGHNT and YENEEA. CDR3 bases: TGTGCCAGCAGCTTCCGGAAAGGCGAGCAGTACTTC. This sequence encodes CASSFRKGEQYF.

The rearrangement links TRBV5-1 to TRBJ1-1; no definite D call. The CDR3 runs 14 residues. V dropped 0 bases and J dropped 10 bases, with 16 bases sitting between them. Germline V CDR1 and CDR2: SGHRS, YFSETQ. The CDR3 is CASSLAHGRMGAFF. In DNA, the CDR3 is TGCGCCAGCAGCTTGGCCCACGGACGCATGGGAGCTTTCTTT.

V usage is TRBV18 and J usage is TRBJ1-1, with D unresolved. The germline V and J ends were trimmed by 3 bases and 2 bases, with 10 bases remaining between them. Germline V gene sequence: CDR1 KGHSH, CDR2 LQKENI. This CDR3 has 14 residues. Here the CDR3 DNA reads TGTGCCAGCTCACCGAGAGGGCTCAACACTGAAGCTTTCTTT. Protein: CASSPRGLNTEAFF.

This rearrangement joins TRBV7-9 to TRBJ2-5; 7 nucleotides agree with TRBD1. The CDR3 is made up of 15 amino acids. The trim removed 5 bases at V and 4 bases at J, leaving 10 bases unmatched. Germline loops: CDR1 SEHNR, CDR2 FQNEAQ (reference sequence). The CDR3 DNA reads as TGTGCCAGCAGCGGTTTAGAGGGGGCAGGAGAGACCCAGTACTTC. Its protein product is CASSGLEGAGETQYF.

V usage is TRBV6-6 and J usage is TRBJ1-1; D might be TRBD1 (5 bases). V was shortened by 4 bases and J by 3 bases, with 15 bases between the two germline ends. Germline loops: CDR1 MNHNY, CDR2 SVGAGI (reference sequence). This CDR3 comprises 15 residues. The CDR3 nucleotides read TGTGCCAGCAGTTCCCGTCCCCGGGGGGACACTGAAGCTTTCTTT. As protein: CASSSRPRGDTEAFF.

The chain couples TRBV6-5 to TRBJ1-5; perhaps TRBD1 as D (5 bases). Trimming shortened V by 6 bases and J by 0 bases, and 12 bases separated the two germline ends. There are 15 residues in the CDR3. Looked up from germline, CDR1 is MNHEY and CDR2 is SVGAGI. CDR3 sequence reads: CASSRQGLSNQPQHF. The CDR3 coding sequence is TGTGCCAGCAGCCGGCAGGGTCTTAGCAATCAGCCCCAGCATTTT.

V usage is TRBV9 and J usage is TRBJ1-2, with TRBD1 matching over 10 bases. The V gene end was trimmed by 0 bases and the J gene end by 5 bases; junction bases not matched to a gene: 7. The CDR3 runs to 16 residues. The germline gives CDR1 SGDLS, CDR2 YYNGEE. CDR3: CASSVDTGQGMYGYTF. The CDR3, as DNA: TGTGCCAGCAGCGTAGACACGGGACAGGGGATGTATGGCTACACCTTC.

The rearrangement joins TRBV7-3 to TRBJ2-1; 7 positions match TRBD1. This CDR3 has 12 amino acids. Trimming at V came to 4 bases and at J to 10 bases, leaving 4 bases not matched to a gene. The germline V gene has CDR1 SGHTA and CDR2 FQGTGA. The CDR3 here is CASSSQGQEQFF. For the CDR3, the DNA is TGTGCCAGCAGCTCCCAGGGACAGGAGCAGTTCTTC. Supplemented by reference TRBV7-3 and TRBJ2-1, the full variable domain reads GAGVSQTPSNKVTEKGKYVELRCDPISGHTALYWYRQSLGQGPEFLIYFQGTGAADDSGLPNDRFFAVRPEGSVSTLKIQRTERGDSAVYLCASSSQGQEQFFGPGTRLTVL.

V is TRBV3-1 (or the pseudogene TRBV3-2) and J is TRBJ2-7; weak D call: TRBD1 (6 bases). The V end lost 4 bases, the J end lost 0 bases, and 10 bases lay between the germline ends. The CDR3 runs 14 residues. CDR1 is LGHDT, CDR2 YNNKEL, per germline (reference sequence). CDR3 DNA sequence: TGTGCCAGCAGCCTCGACAGGCACTCCTACGAGCAGTACTTC. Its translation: CASSLDRHSYEQYF.

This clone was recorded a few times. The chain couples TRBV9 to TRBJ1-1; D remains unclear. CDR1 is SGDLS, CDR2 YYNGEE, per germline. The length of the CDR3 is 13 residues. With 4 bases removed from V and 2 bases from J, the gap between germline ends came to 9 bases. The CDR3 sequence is CASSLGINTEAFF. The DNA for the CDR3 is TGTGCCAGCAGCTTGGGGATTAACACTGAAGCTTTCTTT.

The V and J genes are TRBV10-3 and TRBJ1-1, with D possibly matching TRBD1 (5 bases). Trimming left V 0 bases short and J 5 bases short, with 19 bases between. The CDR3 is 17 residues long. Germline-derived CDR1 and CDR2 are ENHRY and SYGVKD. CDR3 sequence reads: CAISESGPGGGRTEAFF. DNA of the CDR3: TGTGCCATCAGTGAGTCGGGTCCGGGGGGAGGGAGGACTGAAGCTTTCTTT.

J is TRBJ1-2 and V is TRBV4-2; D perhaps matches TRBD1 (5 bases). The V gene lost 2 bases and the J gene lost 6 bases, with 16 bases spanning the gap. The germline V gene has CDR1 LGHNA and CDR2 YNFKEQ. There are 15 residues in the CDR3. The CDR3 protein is CASSQSAGTPDGYTF. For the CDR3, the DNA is TGTGCCAGCAGCCAATCAGCCGGGACGCCCGATGGCTACACCTTC.

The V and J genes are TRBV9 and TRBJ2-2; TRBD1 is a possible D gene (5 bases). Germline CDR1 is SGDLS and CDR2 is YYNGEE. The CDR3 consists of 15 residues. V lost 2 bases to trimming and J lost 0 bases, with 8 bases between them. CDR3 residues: CASSVVQANTGELFF. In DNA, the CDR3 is TGTGCCAGCAGCGTGGTACAGGCGAACACCGGGGAGCTGTTTTTT.

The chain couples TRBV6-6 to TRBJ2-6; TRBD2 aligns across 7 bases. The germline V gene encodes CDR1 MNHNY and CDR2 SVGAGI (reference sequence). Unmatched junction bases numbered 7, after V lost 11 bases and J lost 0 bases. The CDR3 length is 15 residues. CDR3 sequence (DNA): TGTGCCGGGACTAAAGCGGCCTCTGGGGCCAACGTCCTGACTTTC. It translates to CAGTKAASGANVLTF.

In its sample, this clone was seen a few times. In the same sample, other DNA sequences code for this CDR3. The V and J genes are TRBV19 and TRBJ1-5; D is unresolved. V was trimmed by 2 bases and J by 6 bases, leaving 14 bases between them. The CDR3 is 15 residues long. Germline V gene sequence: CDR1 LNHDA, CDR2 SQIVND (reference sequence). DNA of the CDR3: TGTGCCAGTAGTATAATGACGGGAGAAGGTCAGCCCCAGCATTTT. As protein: CASSIMTGEGQPQHF. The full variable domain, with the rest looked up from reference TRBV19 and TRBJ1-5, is DGGITQSPKYLFRKEGQNVTLSCEQNLNHDAMYWYRQDPGQGLRLIYYSQIVNDFQKGDIAEGYSVSREKKESFPLTVTSAQKNPTAFYLCASSIMTGEGQPQHFGDGTRLSIL.

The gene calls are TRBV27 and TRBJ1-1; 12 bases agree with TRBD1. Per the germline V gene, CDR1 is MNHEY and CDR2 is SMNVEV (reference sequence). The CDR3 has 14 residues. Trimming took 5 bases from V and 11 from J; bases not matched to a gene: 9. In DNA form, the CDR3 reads TGTGCCAGCAGTCCAAGCGGGACAGGGGGCTTGGCTTTCTTT. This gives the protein CASSPSGTGGLAFF.

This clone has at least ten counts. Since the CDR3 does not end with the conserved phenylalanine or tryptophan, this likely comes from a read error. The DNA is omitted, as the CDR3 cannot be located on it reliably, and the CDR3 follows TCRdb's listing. CDR3 amino acids: CASRKGQG. V gene TRBV23-1 combines with J gene TRBJ1-1; the tabulated D call, TRBD1, remains unverified against the DNA. TRBV23-1 is marked as an open reading frame, function uncertain. Counting both end residues, the CDR3 totals 8 amino acids.

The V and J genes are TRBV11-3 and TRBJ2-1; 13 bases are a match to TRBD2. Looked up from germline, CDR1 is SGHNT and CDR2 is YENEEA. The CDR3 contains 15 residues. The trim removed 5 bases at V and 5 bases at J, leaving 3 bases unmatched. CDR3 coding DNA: TGTGCCAGCAGCCTCGGGACTAGCGGGAACAATGAGCAGTTCTTC. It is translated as CASSLGTSGNNEQFF.

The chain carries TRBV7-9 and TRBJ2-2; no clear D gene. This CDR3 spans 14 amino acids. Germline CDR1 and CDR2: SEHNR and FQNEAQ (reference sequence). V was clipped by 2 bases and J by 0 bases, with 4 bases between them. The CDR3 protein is CASSLKPNTGELFF. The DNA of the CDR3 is TGTGCCAGCAGCTTAAAACCGAACACCGGGGAGCTGTTTTTT. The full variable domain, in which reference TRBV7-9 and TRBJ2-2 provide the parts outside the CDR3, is DTGVSQNPRHKITKRGQNVTFRCDPISEHNRLYWYRQTLGQGPEFLTYFQNEAQLEKSRLLSDRFSAERPKGSFSTLEIQRTEQGDSAMYLCASSLKPNTGELFFGEGSRLTVL.

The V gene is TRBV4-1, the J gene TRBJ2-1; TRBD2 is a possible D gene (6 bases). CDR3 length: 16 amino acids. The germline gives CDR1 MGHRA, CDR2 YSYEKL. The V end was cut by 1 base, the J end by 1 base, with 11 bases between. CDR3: CASSQATAGSYNEQFF. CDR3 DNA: TGCGCCAGCAGCCAAGCGACGGCGGGATCCTACAATGAGCAGTTCTTC.

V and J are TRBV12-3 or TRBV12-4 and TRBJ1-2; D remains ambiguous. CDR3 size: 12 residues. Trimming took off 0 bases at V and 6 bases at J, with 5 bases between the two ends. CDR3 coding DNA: TGTGCCAGCAGTTTAGCGGGTAATGGCTACACCTTC. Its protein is CASSLAGNGYTF.

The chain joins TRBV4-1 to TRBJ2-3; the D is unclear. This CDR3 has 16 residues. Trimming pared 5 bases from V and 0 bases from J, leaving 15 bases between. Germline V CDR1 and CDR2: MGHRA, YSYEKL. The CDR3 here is CASSDPTKDSTDTQYF. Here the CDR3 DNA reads TGCGCCAGCAGCGACCCTACTAAAGATAGCACAGATACGCAGTATTTT.

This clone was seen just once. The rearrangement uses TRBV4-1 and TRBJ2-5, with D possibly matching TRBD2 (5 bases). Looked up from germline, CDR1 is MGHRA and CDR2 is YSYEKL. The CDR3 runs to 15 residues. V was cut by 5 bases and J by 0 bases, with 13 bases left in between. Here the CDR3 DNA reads TGCGCCAGCAGCGAAAGGATCGGGAACCAAGAGACCCAGTACTTC. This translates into CASSERIGNQETQYF.

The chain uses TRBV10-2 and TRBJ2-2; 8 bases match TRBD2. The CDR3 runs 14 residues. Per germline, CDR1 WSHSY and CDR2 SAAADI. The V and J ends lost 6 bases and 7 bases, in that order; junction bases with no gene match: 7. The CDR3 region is CASRGTSADGELFF. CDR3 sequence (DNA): TGCGCCAGCAGAGGGACTAGTGCCGACGGGGAGCTGTTTTTT.

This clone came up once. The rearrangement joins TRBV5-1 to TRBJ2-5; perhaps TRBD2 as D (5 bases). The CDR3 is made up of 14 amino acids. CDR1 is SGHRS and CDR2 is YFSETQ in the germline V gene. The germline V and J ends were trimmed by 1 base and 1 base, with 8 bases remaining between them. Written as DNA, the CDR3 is TGCGCCAGCAGCTTGACGGGGATCCAAGAGACCCAGTACTTC. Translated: CASSLTGIQETQYF.